This T cell receptor beta chain comes out of a study of blood T cell repertoires in COVID-19. Overall study context: Researchers got acute and convalescent COVID-19 samples from the United States, Italy and Spain.

This clone was counted a single time. Original methodology: Estimation of nucleated cell counts was performed using reference gene primer amplification. Only in-frame clones appear in the TCRdb table, and some are missing; sequencing was by immunoSEQ multiplex PCR. The V and J calls and clone size are taken from that table; D and trimming were inferred from the DNA. The profile covers tens of thousands of clones, with about 90% appearing a single time and 7.5% to 9.5% taken by the ten largest. Germline lookup yields CDR1 SNHLY and CDR2 FYNNEI. This CDR3 is 13 amino acids long. V lost 7 bases and J 5 bases, leaving 15 bases between the germline ends.

The sample consisted of peripheral blood. The chain couples TRBV2 to TRBJ2-7, with a weak D call TRBD2 (5 bases). The sequence derives from a human donor in a cohort sampled during active COVID-19. The CDR3 protein is CASTLTGMNEQYF. The CDR3 bases are TGTGCCAGCACCTTAACGGGGATGAACGAGCAGTACTTC.